Each of the 8 T cell receptor beta chains below was sequenced from the same sample in a study of Graves' ophthalmopathy and Graves' hyperthyroidism. Amplification targeted the TCR beta CDR3 regions, with RNA transcripts as the source material. The first-round RT-PCR employed HTBI primers together with the Qiagen OneStep RT-PCR kit. A multiplex PCR was then performed as the second round. TCRdb recomputed calls from the multiplex PCR reads with MiXCR, one row per CDR3 protein. This sample carries around 1.1 million distinct CDR3 sequences, about two fifths of them seen once, and the ten largest clones take roughly 11%. What was sequenced was peripheral blood or thyroid tissue (not recorded which). These receptors were collected from an adult man with Graves' hyperthyroidism.

This clonotype was counted many times. V usage is TRBV6-5 and J usage is TRBJ1-2; the D is unclear. CDR3 length: 14 residues. Per germline, CDR1 MNHEY and CDR2 SVGAGI. V lost 4 bases and J 4 bases, leaving 13 bases between the germline ends. The CDR3 DNA sequence: TGTGCCAGCAGTTCGACCGAACGCTCCTATGGCTACACCTTC. Encoded protein: CASSSTERSYGYTF.

The sample holds a few counts of this clonotype. This chain connects TRBV19 to TRBJ2-2; D gene ambiguous. The CDR3 covers 14 residues. Trimming pared 8 bases from V and 3 bases from J, leaving 13 bases between. CDR1 and CDR2 from the germline V gene are LNHDA and SQIVND (reference sequence). CDR3 loop: CASRGINYTGELFF. In DNA, the CDR3 is TGTGCCAGTCGTGGCATAAACTACACCGGGGAGCTGTTTTTT.

Ten or more counts support this clonotype. CDR3 sequence reads: CASSIDREQPQHF. CDR3 coding DNA: TGTGCCAGCAGCATCGACAGGGAACAGCCCCAGCATTTT. The chain carries TRBV7-8 and TRBJ1-5, with 7 bases aligning to TRBD1. Germline V gives CDR1 SGHVS, CDR2 FQNEAQ. V lost 5 bases to trimming and J lost 7 bases; unmatched junction nucleotides: 5. This CDR3 is 13 amino acids long.

In this sample, this clonotype turned up many times. The V and J genes are TRBV30 and TRBJ1-1, with no clear D. Germline V gene lookup returns CDR1 GTSNPN and CDR2 SVGIG (reference sequence). The V end was cut by 1 base, the J end by 10 bases, with 16 bases between. There are 13 residues in the CDR3. As DNA, the CDR3 is TGTGCCTGGAGTGGCCGTCGGGCGGATGGAGCTTTCTTT. Encoded protein: CAWSGRRADGAFF.

This clonotype was seen at least ten times. The chain uses TRBV15 and TRBJ2-5; weak D call: TRBD2 (5 bases). This CDR3 is built from 14 residues. V was cut by 4 bases and J by 2 bases, with 11 bases left in between. Germline CDR1 LNHNV, CDR2 YYDKDF (reference sequence). This CDR3 is CATSKIAWQETQYF. As DNA, the CDR3 is TGTGCCACCAGCAAGATAGCGTGGCAAGAGACCCAGTACTTC.

The V and J genes are TRBV7-3 and TRBJ2-7; the match to TRBD2 covers 8 bases. The CDR3 totals 14 residues. Per germline, CDR1 SGHTA and CDR2 FQGTGA. With V trimmed by 2 bases and J by 4 bases, 4 bases remained unmatched. CDR3 sequence: CASSLYAGGYEQYF. CDR3 coding DNA: TGTGCCAGCAGCTTATATGCGGGAGGATACGAGCAGTACTTC.

The rearrangement joins TRBV2 to TRBJ2-2; D gene unclear. Trimming took off 0 bases at V and 3 bases at J, with 11 bases between the two ends. This CDR3 spans 16 amino acids. Germline V gene lookup returns CDR1 SNHLY and CDR2 FYNNEI. CDR3 region: CASSEALAEYTGELFF. The CDR3 DNA sequence: TGTGCCAGCAGTGAAGCGCTGGCGGAGTACACCGGGGAGCTGTTTTTT.

J is TRBJ2-7 and V is TRBV7-9, with a weak D call TRBD1 (5 bases). Germline V gives CDR1 SEHNR, CDR2 FQNEAQ (reference sequence). CDR3 length equals 16 residues. Deletions cut 5 bases from V and 3 bases from J, with 20 bases between. The CDR3 sequence: CASSRDPTAKNYEQYF. In nucleotides, the CDR3 is TGTGCCAGCAGCCGCGACCCGACAGCAAAAAACTACGAGCAGTACTTC.